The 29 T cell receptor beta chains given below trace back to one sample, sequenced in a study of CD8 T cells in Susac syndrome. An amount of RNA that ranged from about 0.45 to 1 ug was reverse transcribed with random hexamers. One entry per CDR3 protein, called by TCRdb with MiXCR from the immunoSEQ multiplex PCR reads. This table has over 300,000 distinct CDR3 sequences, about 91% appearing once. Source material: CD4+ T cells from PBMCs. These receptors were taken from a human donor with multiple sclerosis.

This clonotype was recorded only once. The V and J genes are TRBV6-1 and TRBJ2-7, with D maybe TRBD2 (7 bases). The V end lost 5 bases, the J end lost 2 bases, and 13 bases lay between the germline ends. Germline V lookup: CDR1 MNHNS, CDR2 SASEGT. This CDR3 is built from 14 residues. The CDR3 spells CASSQGGVPYEQYF. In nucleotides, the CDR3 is TGTGCCAGCAGTCAAGGGGGGGTCCCCTACGAGCAGTACTTC.

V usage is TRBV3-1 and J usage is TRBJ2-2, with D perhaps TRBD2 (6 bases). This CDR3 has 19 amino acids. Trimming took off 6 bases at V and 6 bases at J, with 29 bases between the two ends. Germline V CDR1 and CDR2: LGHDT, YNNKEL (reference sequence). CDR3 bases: TGTGCCAGCAGTCGCTCTCTCCCCCGGTTGCCAGGGACTGCCGGGGAGCTGTTTTTT. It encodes CASSRSLPRLPGTAGELFF.

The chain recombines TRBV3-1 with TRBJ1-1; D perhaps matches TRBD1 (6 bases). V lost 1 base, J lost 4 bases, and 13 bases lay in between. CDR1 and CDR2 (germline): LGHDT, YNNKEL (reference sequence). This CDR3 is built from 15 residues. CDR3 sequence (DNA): TGTGCCAGCAGCCAAGTTGGGGGCGCGGGCACTGAAGCTTTCTTT. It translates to CASSQVGGAGTEAFF.

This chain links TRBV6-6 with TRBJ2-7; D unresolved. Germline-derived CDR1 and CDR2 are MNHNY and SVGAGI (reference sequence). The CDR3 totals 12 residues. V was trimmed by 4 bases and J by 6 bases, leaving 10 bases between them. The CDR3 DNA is TGTGCCAGCAGTTTGGTCCACCCCGAGCAGTACTTC. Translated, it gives CASSLVHPEQYF.

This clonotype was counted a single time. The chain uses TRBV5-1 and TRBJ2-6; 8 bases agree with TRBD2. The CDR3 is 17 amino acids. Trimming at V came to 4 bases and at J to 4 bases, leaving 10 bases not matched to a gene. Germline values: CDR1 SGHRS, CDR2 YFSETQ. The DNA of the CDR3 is TGCGCCAGCAGCCGACCTCCGGGGGGGCCCGGGGCCAACGTCCTGACTTTC. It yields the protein CASSRPPGGPGANVLTF.

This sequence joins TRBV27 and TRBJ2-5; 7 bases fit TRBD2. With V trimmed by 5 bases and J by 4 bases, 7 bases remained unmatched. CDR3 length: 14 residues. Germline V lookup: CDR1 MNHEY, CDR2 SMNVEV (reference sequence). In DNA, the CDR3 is TGTGCCAGCAGTATGACCTCTAGCGGAGAGACCCAGTACTTC. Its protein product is CASSMTSSGETQYF.

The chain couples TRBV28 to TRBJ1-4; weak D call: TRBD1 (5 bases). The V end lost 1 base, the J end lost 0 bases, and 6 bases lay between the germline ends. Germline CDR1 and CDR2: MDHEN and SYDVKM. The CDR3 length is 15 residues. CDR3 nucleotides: TGTGCCAGCAGTTTATTGGGGCCAACTAATGAAAAACTGTTTTTT. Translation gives CASSLLGPTNEKLFF.

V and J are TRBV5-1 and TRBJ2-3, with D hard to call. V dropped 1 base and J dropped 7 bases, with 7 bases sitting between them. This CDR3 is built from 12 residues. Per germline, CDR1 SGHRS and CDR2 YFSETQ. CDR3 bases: TGCGCCAGCAGCTTGCCATCTAATACGCAGTATTTT. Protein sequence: CASSLPSNTQYF. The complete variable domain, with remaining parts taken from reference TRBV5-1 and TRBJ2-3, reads KAGVTQTPRYLIKTRGQQVTLSCSPISGHRSVSWYQQTPGQGLQFLFEYFSETQRNKGNFPGRFSGRQFSNSRSEMNVSTLELGDSALYLCASSLPSNTQYFGPGTRLTVL.

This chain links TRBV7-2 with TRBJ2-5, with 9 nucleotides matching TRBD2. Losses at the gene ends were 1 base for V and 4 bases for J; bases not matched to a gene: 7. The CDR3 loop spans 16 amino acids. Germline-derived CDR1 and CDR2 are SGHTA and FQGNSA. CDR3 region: CASSLVGGRASETQYF. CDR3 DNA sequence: TGTGCCAGCAGCTTAGTGGGCGGGAGGGCATCAGAGACCCAGTACTTC.

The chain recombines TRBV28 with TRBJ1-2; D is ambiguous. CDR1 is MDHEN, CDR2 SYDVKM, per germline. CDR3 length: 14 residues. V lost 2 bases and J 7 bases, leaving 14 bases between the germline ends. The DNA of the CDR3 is TGTGCCAGCAGTTTACCCGGTCGGCGGGGTGGCTACACCTTC. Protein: CASSLPGRRGGYTF.

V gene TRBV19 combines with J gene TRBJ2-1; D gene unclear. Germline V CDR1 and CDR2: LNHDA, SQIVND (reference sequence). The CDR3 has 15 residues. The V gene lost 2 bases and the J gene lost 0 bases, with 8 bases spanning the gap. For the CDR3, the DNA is TGTGCCAGTAGTATACGGCGCGACTCCTACAATGAGCAGTTCTTC. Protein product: CASSIRRDSYNEQFF.

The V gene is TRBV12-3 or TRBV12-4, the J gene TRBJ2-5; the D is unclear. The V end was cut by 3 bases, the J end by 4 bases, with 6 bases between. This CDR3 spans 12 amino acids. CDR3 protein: CASSFVGETQYF. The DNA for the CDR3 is TGTGCCAGCAGTTTCGTGGGAGAGACCCAGTACTTC.

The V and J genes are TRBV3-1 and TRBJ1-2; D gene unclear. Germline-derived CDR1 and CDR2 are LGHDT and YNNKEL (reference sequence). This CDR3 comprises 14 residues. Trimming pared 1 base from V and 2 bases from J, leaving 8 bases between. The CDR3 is CASSQAAENYGYTF. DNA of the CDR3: TGTGCCAGCAGCCAAGCGGCAGAGAACTATGGCTACACCTTC.

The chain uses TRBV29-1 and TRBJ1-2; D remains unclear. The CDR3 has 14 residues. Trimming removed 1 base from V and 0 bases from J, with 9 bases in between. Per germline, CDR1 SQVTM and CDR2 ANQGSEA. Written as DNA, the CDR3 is TGCAGCGTTGAAGGATTGGAAGCTAACTATGGCTACACCTTC. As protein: CSVEGLEANYGYTF.

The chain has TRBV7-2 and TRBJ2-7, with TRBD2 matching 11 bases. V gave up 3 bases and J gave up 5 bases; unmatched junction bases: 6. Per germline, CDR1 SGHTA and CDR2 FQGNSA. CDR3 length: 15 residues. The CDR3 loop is CASSFLAGGTHEQYF. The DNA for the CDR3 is TGTGCCAGCAGCTTCCTAGCGGGAGGCACCCACGAGCAGTACTTC.

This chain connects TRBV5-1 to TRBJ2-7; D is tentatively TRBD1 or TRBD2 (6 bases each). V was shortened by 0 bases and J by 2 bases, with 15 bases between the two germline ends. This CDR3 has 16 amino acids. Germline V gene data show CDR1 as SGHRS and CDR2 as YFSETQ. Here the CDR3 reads CASSLVPGAVTYEQYF. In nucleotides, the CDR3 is TGCGCCAGCAGCTTGGTCCCGGGGGCAGTAACCTACGAGCAGTACTTC.

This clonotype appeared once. As DNA, the CDR3 is TGCAGTGCTAGAAGGCAGGGAAGAAACTATGGCTACACCTTC. Amino acids: CSARRQGRNYGYTF. The chain has TRBV20-1 and TRBJ1-2, with D possibly matching TRBD1 (5 bases). CDR3 size: 14 residues. With 2 bases removed from V and 2 bases from J, the gap between germline ends came to 12 bases. Germline V lookup: CDR1 DFQATT, CDR2 SNEGSKA (reference sequence).

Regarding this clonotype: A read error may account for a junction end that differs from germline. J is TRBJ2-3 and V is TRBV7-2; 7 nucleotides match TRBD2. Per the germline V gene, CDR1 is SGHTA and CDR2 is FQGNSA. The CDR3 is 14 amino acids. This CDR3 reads CASSLAVPTDTQYF. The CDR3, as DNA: TGTGCCAGCAGCCTAGCGGTTCCCACAGATACGCAGTATTTT.

The CDR3 nucleotides are TGTGCCAGCAGCTCCACTGGGAGGGGGCGCGAGCAGTACTTC. The encoded protein is CASSSTGRGREQYF. This chain links TRBV7-2 with TRBJ2-7; tentatively, D is TRBD1 or TRBD2 (7 bases each). The V end lost 4 bases, the J end lost 6 bases, and 16 bases lay between the germline ends. CDR3 length equals 14 residues. The germline V gene has CDR1 SGHTA and CDR2 FQGNSA.

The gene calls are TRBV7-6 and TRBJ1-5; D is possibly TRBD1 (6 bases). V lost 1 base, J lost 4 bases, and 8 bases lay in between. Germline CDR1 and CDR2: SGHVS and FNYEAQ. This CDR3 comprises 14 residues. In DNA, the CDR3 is TGTGCCAGCAGCTTAGTTCAGGGGAATCAGCCCCAGCATTTT. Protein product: CASSLVQGNQPQHF.

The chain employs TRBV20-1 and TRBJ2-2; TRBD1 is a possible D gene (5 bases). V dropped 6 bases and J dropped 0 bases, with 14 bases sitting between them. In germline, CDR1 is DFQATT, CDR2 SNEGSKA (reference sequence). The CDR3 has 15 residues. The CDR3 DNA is TGCAGTGCCTTTACAGGAATCGCGAACACCGGGGAGCTGTTTTTT. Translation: CSAFTGIANTGELFF.

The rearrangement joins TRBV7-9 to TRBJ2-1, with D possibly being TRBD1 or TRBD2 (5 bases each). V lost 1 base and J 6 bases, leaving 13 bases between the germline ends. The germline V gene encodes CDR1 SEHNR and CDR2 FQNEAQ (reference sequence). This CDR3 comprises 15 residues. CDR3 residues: CASSLDGTGPNEQFF. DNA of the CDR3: TGTGCCAGCAGCTTAGATGGGACCGGACCCAATGAGCAGTTCTTC.

CDR3 nucleotides: TGCAGTGCTTCCCCGGGGGGAACAGATACGCAGTATTTT. Its protein is CSASPGGTDTQYF. V is TRBV20-1 and J is TRBJ2-3; 7 nucleotides match TRBD2. CDR1 is DFQATT and CDR2 is SNEGSKA in the germline V gene (reference sequence). The CDR3 contains 13 residues. V shed 5 bases, J shed 3 bases, and the junction held 5 bases outside the gene matches.

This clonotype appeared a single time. CDR3 sequence (DNA): TGTGCCACCGGAGGGCAGGGACTAGGGCGGAGAAGTTCGGCTTTCTTT. Its translation: CATGGQGLGRRSSAFF. The chain links TRBV19 to TRBJ1-1; D may be TRBD1 (5 bases). Trimming shortened V by 10 bases and J by 11 bases, and 32 bases separated the two germline ends. CDR1 and CDR2 from the germline V gene are LNHDA and SQIVND (reference sequence). The CDR3 totals 16 residues.

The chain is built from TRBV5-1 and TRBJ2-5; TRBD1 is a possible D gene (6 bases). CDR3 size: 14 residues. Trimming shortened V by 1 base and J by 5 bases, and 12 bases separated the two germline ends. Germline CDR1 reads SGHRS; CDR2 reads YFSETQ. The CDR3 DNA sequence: TGCGCCAGCAGCTTGACACAGGGTGGGGAGACCCAGTACTTC. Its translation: CASSLTQGGETQYF.

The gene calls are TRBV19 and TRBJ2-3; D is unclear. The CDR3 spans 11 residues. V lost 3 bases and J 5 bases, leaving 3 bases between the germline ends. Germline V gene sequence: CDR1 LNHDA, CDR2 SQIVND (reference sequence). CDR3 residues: CASSMRDTQYF. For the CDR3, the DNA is TGTGCCAGTAGTATGAGAGATACGCAGTATTTT.

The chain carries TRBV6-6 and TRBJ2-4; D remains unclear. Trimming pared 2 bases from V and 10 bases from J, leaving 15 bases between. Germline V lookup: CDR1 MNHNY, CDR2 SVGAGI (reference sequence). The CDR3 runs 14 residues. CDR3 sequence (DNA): TGTGCCAGCAGTTACGAGCAGGCCGTGGGTATTCAGTACTTC. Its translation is CASSYEQAVGIQYF.

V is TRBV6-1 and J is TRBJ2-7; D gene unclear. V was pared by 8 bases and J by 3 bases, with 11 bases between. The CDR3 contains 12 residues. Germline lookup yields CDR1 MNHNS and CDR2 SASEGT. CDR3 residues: CASGKTVYEQYF. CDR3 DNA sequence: TGTGCCAGCGGAAAAACAGTCTACGAGCAGTACTTC.

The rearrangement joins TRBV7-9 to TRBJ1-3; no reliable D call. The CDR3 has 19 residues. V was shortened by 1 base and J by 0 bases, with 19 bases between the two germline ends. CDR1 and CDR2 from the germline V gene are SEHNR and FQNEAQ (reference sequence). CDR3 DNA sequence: TGTGCCAGCAGCTTAGGACGACCCGAGACACCAAGCTCTGGAAACACCATATATTTT. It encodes CASSLGRPETPSSGNTIYF.